This T cell receptor beta chain was captured in a study of CD8 T cells in Susac syndrome. At the level of the study: Blood was drawn from Susac syndrome patients while they were therapy-naive, on corticosteroids, or on intravenous immunoglobulin alone. Study observations and caveats: The CD4+ T cell repertoires, which came from Susac syndrome patients, showed no sign of clonal expansion.

About 0.45 to 1 ug RNA was reverse transcribed with random hexamers. Across 54 Vbeta and 13 Jbeta, immunoSEQ multiplex PCR amplified TCR beta CDR3. Via MiXCR, TCRdb re-called the immunoSEQ multiplex PCR reads, giving one row per CDR3 protein. The table records under 200,000 distinct CDR3 sequences, 91% of them present only once. Looked up from germline, CDR1 is LGHNA and CDR2 is YNFKEQ. Trimming cost V 3 bases and J 6 bases; bases outside gene matches: 5. This CDR3 has 16 amino acids. On this clonotype itself: What it binds is not known.

The TCR originated in a human donor with Susac syndrome. Material: CD4+ T cells from PBMCs. The rearrangement joins TRBV4-2 to TRBJ2-3, with 14 bases identical to TRBD2. For the CDR3, the DNA is TGTGCCAGCAGCCAGGACCGACTAGCGGGAGGGGATACGCAGTATTTT. It is translated as CASSQDRLAGGDTQYF.